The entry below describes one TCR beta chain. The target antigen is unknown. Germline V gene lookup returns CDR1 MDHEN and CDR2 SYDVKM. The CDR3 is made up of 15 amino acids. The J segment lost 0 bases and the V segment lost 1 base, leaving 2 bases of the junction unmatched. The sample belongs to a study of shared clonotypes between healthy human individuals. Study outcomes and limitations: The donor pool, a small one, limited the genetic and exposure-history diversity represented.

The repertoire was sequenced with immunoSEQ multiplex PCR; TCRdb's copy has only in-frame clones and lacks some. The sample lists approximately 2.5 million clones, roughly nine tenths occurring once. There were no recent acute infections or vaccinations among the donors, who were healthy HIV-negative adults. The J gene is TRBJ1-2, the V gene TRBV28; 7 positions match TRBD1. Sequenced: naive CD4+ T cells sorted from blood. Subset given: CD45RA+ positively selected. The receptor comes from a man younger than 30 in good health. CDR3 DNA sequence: TGTGCCAGCAGTTTATCCGACAGGGCTAACTATGGCTACACCTTC. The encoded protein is CASSLSDRANYGYTF.